This T cell receptor (beta chain) was profiled in a study of blood T cells in healthy people across ages. Overall study context: Template switching picked up about one barcoded beta molecule for each two T cells.

General study points: Significant beta diversity loss was already apparent by age approximately 40, declining roughly linearly.

Peripheral blood from each donor was collected in a volume of about 10 milliliters. Alongside a J-beta primer mix, a sample-barcoded 5' primer served in a second PCR lasting about 7 to 12 cycles. TCRdb used MiXCR to reprocess the 5' RACE reads, holding one entry per CDR3 protein. Among approximately 680,000 distinct CDR3 sequences, around 32% were seen once, and the ten largest hold approximately 15%. Many counts were recorded for this clonotype. The target antigen is unknown. Sequencing used blood. This TCR came from a woman of 80 years or more in good health.

The CDR3 nucleotides are TGCGCCAGCAGCCCGCCTACAGGGAGCAATCAGCCCCAGCATTTT. Protein sequence: CASSPPTGSNQPQHF. The rearrangement links TRBV4-1 to TRBJ1-5; D might be TRBD1 (6 bases). The CDR3 is 15 residues long. Between the trimmed V and J ends, which lost 4 bases and 1 base, there was a span of 11 bases. Germline CDR1 and CDR2: MGHRA and YSYEKL.